The 7 T cell receptor beta chains given below trace back to one sample, sequenced in a study of cytomegalovirus exposure and HLA in healthy donors. Vbeta (60) and Jbeta (13) primers were used in the PCR. Libraries were prepared by immunoSEQ multiplex PCR; TCRdb keeps only in-frame clonotypes and omits some of them. Of more than 150,000 clones listed, roughly 80% were seen once; the top ten hold less than 4.5%. The specimen was PBMCs. The receptors were gathered from a man aged 50-60 years in good health and CMV-seronegative.

This clone was counted a few times. The J gene is TRBJ2-3, the V gene TRBV5-5; no definite D call. Looked up from germline, CDR1 is SGHKS and CDR2 is YYEKEE (reference sequence). The CDR3 has 12 residues. V shed 0 bases and J shed 7 bases, with 6 bases lying between them. CDR3 in amino acids: CASSLDLYTQYF. CDR3 sequence (DNA): TGTGCCAGCAGCTTGGACTTGTATACGCAGTATTTT.

The chain combines TRBV27 with TRBJ2-7; TRBD1 matches 9 bases. CDR1 and CDR2 (germline): MNHEY, SMNVEV (reference sequence). The CDR3 totals 12 residues. Trimming took 6 bases from V and 7 from J; bases not matched to a gene: 4. The CDR3 DNA reads TGTGCCAGCAGGCGACAGGGGGGGGAGCAGTACTTC. Translating it yields CASRRQGGEQYF.

The gene calls are TRBV19 and TRBJ1-5; D uncertain. CDR3 length: 10 amino acids. The V gene's germline CDR1 is LNHDA and CDR2 SQIVND (reference sequence). V was shortened by 9 bases and J by 2 bases, with 2 bases between the two germline ends. Here the CDR3 DNA reads TGTGCCAGCGGCAATCAGCCCCAGCATTTT. The encoded protein is CASGNQPQHF.

The V gene is TRBV2, the J gene TRBJ1-6, with TRBD1 matching 7 bases. Trimming cost V 9 bases and J 8 bases; bases outside gene matches: 13. The CDR3 is made up of 15 amino acids. Germline values: CDR1 SNHLY, CDR2 FYNNEI. CDR3 nucleotides: TGTGCCAGGAGAGTTTCCGGGACAGTAGATTCACCCCTCCACTTT. Residues: CARRVSGTVDSPLHF.

The rearrangement joins TRBV7-3 to TRBJ2-3, with D unclear. The CDR3 extends over 13 amino acids. Per germline, CDR1 SGHTA and CDR2 FQGTGA. Deletions cut 0 bases from V and 6 bases from J, with 7 bases between. CDR3 DNA: TGTGCCAGCAGCTTAACGATCACTGATACGCAGTATTTT. Translation gives CASSLTITDTQYF.

J is TRBJ1-1 and V is TRBV2; D unclear. The CDR3 totals 13 residues. In germline, CDR1 is SNHLY, CDR2 FYNNEI. The V gene lost 8 bases and the J gene lost 7 bases, with 17 bases spanning the gap. The CDR3 reads CASATNAGGEAFF. In nucleotides, the CDR3 is TGTGCCAGCGCCACCAACGCGGGAGGTGAAGCTTTCTTT. Full variable domain (outside the CDR3, taken from reference TRBV2 and TRBJ1-1): EPEVTQTPSHQVTQMGQEVILRCVPISNHLYFYWYRQILGQKVEFLVSFYNNEISEKSEIFDDQFSVERPDGSNFTLKIRSTKLEDSAMYFCASATNAGGEAFFGQGTRLTVV.

Note on this clone: One end of the junction is discordant with germline, which a read error may explain. The CDR3 here is CSSSPGQGIDSNQPQHF. Here the CDR3 DNA reads TGTTCCAGCAGCCCAGGACAGGGAATAGATAGCAATCAGCCCCAGCATTTT. This rearrangement joins TRBV7-9 to TRBJ1-5; 8 bases align to TRBD1. This CDR3 is 17 amino acids long. Germline CDR1 SEHNR, CDR2 FQNEAQ (reference sequence). Combining the CDR3 with reference TRBV7-9 and TRBJ1-5 gives the whole variable domain DTGVSQNPRHKITKRGQNVTFRCDPISEHNRLYWYRQTLGQGPEFLTYFQNEAQLEKSRLLSDRFSAERPKGSFSTLEIQRTEQGDSAMYLCSSSPGQGIDSNQPQHFGDGTRLSIL.